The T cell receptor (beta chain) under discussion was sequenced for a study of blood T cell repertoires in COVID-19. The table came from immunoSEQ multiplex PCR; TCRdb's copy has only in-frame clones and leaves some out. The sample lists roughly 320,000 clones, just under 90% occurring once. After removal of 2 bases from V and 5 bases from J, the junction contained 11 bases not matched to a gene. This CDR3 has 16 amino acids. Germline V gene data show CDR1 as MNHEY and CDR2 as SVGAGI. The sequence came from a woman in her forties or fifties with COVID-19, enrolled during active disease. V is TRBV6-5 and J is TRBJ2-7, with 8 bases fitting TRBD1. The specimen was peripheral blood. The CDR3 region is CASSYSGQGKHNEQYF. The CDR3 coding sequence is TGTGCCAGCAGTTACAGCGGACAGGGAAAACATAACGAGCAGTACTTC.